What follows are 25 T cell receptor beta chains derived from one specimen sequenced in a study of spatial heterogeneity in lung cancer. TCRdb itself ran the 5' RACE reads through MiXCR, one entry per CDR3 protein. The repertoire includes about 100,000 distinct CDR3 sequences, 4.4% of them detected once, and 21% sits in the top ten. Notes on the study in general: Counts that tracked tumor mutation counts were those of expanded intratumoral alpha and beta TCRs.

What these receptors recognize is not known. Time point indicated: sample taken at primary tumor resection. Specimen: lung tumor tissue, collected at surgery. Source of these receptors: a male donor with early-stage non-small cell lung cancer.

This clonotype appeared a few times. J is TRBJ2-5 and V is TRBV25-1; unclear D gene. CDR1 and CDR2 (germline): MGHDK, SYGVNS. V was shortened by 3 bases and J by 9 bases, with 8 bases between the two germline ends. This CDR3 has 11 residues. CDR3 in amino acids: CASSENWAQYF. The CDR3 coding sequence is TGTGCCAGCAGTGAGAATTGGGCCCAGTACTTC.

In this sample, this clonotype turned up many times. The gene calls are TRBV20-1 and TRBJ2-3; the D is unclear. The CDR3 extends over 15 amino acids. Looked up from germline, CDR1 is DFQATT and CDR2 is SNEGSKA (reference sequence). V was cut by 0 bases and J by 2 bases, with 12 bases left in between. CDR3 residues: CSARDLSTLTDTQYF. CDR3 bases: TGCAGTGCTAGAGATCTGTCCACGCTCACAGATACGCAGTATTTT.

In its sample, this clonotype was seen many times. The CDR3 protein is CASSSRTGDSNQPQHF. For the CDR3, the DNA is TGTGCCAGCAGCTCACGGACAGGTGATAGCAATCAGCCCCAGCATTTT. The V and J genes are TRBV12-3 or TRBV12-4 and TRBJ1-5; 7 nucleotides line up with TRBD1. The CDR3 has 16 residues. V lost 6 bases and J lost 0; bases outside the gene matches: 8.

This clonotype was found many times. The V and J genes are TRBV6-6 and TRBJ2-6; D is unclear. Germline CDR1 MNHNY, CDR2 SVGAGI (reference sequence). The CDR3 sequence is 17 residues long. V dropped 6 bases and J dropped 1 base, with 16 bases sitting between them. CDR3 in amino acids: CASRFPWVSSGANVLTF. The CDR3 DNA reads TGTGCCAGCAGGTTCCCCTGGGTCTCTTCTGGGGCCAACGTCCTGACTTTC.

This clonotype was seen a few times. The V and J genes are TRBV28 and TRBJ2-5, with 9 bases that match TRBD1. CDR1 and CDR2 from the germline V gene are MDHEN and SYDVKM. The CDR3 length is 13 residues. Trimming cost V 5 bases and J 6 bases; bases outside gene matches: 4. The chain's CDR3 is CASSPQGAKTQYF. In DNA form, the CDR3 reads TGTGCCAGCAGTCCACAGGGGGCTAAGACCCAGTACTTC.

This clonotype appeared a few times. V usage is TRBV3-1 and J usage is TRBJ2-3; TRBD1 is a possible D gene (5 bases). The germline V and J ends were trimmed by 4 bases and 1 base, with 12 bases remaining between them. CDR1 and CDR2 from the germline V gene are LGHDT and YNNKEL (reference sequence). The CDR3 loop spans 15 amino acids. The CDR3 region has the DNA TGTGCCAGCAGCCGAGACAGTGTGGGCACAGATACGCAGTATTTT. This gives the protein CASSRDSVGTDTQYF.

This clonotype was counted ten times or more. The chain has TRBV6-5 and TRBJ2-7, with D perhaps TRBD1 (5 bases). The ends were cut back, 9 bases at V and 9 bases at J, with 24 bases in the middle. The germline V gene encodes CDR1 MNHEY and CDR2 SVGAGI. The CDR3 sequence is 14 residues long. CDR3 in DNA: TGTGCCAGTTCAGGGTACGCGCCCCCGTGGGCGCAGTACTTC. It codes for CASSGYAPPWAQYF.

V and J are TRBV28 and TRBJ2-2; 9 bases are shared with TRBD1. Germline CDR1 and CDR2: MDHEN and SYDVKM. CDR3 size: 14 residues. The V and J ends lost 6 bases and 6 bases, in that order; junction bases with no gene match: 5. CDR3 residues: CASRIQGAAGELFF. The CDR3 nucleotides read TGTGCCAGCAGGATACAGGGGGCGGCCGGGGAGCTGTTTTTT.

This clonotype has ten or more counts. CDR3 residues: CSARVPGLGSKNIQYF. DNA of the CDR3: TGCAGTGCTAGAGTACCGGGGCTCGGTTCCAAAAACATTCAGTACTTC. The chain carries TRBV20-1 and TRBJ2-4, with D perhaps matching TRBD1 or TRBD2 (5 bases each). V lost 1 base and J 2 bases, leaving 15 bases between the germline ends. CDR1 is DFQATT and CDR2 is SNEGSKA in the germline V gene (reference sequence). CDR3 length equals 16 residues.

This clonotype was found a few times. The chain has TRBV6-1 and TRBJ1-5; TRBD1 is a possible D gene (6 bases). Trimming stripped 8 bases from V and 0 bases from J, with 14 bases between. The CDR3 consists of 15 residues. Germline V CDR1 and CDR2: MNHNS, SASEGT. Here the CDR3 reads CASRTGQYSNQPQHF. Here the CDR3 DNA reads TGTGCCAGCCGAACCGGACAGTATAGCAATCAGCCCCAGCATTTT.

This clonotype showed up many times. The V call is TRBV27, the J call TRBJ2-5; D is possibly TRBD1 or TRBD2 (5 bases each). V lost 2 bases and J 13 bases, leaving 20 bases between the germline ends. In germline, CDR1 is MNHEY, CDR2 SMNVEV (reference sequence). The CDR3 is 14 residues long. The CDR3 loop reads CASSLSSAGSRRYF. CDR3 bases: TGTGCCAGCAGTTTAAGTAGTGCAGGGAGTCGGCGGTACTTC.

About this clonotype itself: Compared with germline, one end of the junction differs, possibly owing to a read error. Here the CDR3 DNA reads TGTGCCAGCAGCTTGGGACCCACCTACGAGCAGTACTTC. Protein product: CASSLGPTYEQYF. V gene TRBV5-1 combines with J gene TRBJ2-7, with D possibly being TRBD1 or TRBD2 (5 bases each). The germline gives CDR1 SGHRS, CDR2 YFSETQ. CDR3 length: 13 residues.

This clonotype has more than one count but fewer than ten. A single base separates this from a much larger clone, so it may be a read error. The chain employs TRBV20-1 and TRBJ1-5; possible D gene TRBD1, 6 bases. The CDR3 is made up of 12 amino acids. V gave up 3 bases and J gave up 4 bases, with 7 bases separating them. Germline CDR1 DFQATT, CDR2 SNEGSKA (reference sequence). The CDR3 protein is CSASTGNQPQHF. The CDR3 region has the DNA TGCAGTGCTAGTACAGGGAATCAGCCCCAGCATTTT.

In this sample, this clonotype turned up many times. The chain combines TRBV5-1 with TRBJ1-1, with a tentative D call TRBD1 (5 bases). Trimming shortened V by 4 bases and J by 8 bases, and 15 bases separated the two germline ends. The germline V gene encodes CDR1 SGHRS and CDR2 YFSETQ. This CDR3 has 13 residues. The CDR3 DNA reads as TGCGCCAGCAGCGGCGGTTCGGGGGAAGAAGCTTTCTTT. Its translation is CASSGGSGEEAFF.

Many counts were recorded for this clonotype. The chain uses TRBV7-6 and TRBJ1-1; D not certain. The V end was cut by 0 bases, the J end by 8 bases, with 13 bases between. In germline, CDR1 is SGHVS, CDR2 FNYEAQ. CDR3 length: 14 amino acids. The CDR3 nucleotides are TGTGCCAGCAGCTTAGCAACTTTCTATGGAGAAGCTTTCTTT. It is translated as CASSLATFYGEAFF.

This clonotype was counted ten times or more. This rearrangement joins TRBV5-1 to TRBJ2-2; possibly TRBD1 for D (5 bases). The CDR3 runs to 16 residues. V gave up 3 bases and J gave up 2 bases, with 14 bases separating them. Germline V gene lookup returns CDR1 SGHRS and CDR2 YFSETQ. CDR3 nucleotides: TGCGCCAGCAGCTCGGACCATCAGGGCAACACCGGGGAGCTGTTTTTT. Amino acids: CASSSDHQGNTGELFF. Variable domain in full (rest from reference TRBV5-1 and TRBJ2-2): KAGVTQTPRYLIKTRGQQVTLSCSPISGHRSVSWYQQTPGQGLQFLFEYFSETQRNKGNFPGRFSGRQFSNSRSEMNVSTLELGDSALYLCASSSDHQGNTGELFFGEGSRLTVL.

CDR3 loop: CASSFTESNYGYTF. CDR3 nucleotide sequence: TGCGCCAGCAGCTTCACGGAGTCTAACTATGGCTACACCTTC. The chain links TRBV5-1 to TRBJ1-2; D remains ambiguous. Germline V CDR1 and CDR2: SGHRS, YFSETQ. The CDR3 totals 14 residues. V was pared by 2 bases and J by 0 bases, with 8 bases between.

This clonotype was seen many times. This chain connects TRBV27 to TRBJ1-6; D is undetermined. Trimming shortened V by 2 bases and J by 1 base, and 6 bases separated the two germline ends. CDR1 is MNHEY, CDR2 SMNVEV, per germline (reference sequence). The CDR3 consists of 15 residues. CDR3 coding DNA: TGTGCCAGCAGTTTAGCCAGATCCTATAATTCACCCCTCCACTTT. This encodes CASSLARSYNSPLHF.

There are many counts of this clonotype. This chain uses TRBV28 with TRBJ2-7; 7 bases line up with TRBD2. The CDR3 has 15 amino acids. The trim removed 4 bases at V and 1 base at J, leaving 7 bases unmatched. Germline V gene data show CDR1 as MDHEN and CDR2 as SYDVKM. CDR3 sequence (DNA): TGTGCCAGCAGTTCGCGGACTAGGAGGTCCTACGAGCAGTACTTC. Amino acids: CASSSRTRRSYEQYF.

This clonotype was detected ten times or more. This chain links TRBV3-1 with TRBJ2-1; no definite D call. CDR3 size: 12 residues. Trimming pared 6 bases from V and 7 bases from J, leaving 10 bases between. Germline CDR1 reads LGHDT; CDR2 reads YNNKEL (reference sequence). The CDR3 coding sequence is TGTGCCAGCAGTTTGGGGTCGAATGAGCAGTTCTTC. Translating it yields CASSLGSNEQFF.

Only a few counts were recorded for this clonotype. The rearrangement uses TRBV18 and TRBJ2-1; the D is unclear. The CDR3 is 13 residues long. V lost 2 bases and J 6 bases, leaving 8 bases between the germline ends. Germline CDR1 reads KGHSH; CDR2 reads LQKENI. In DNA form, the CDR3 reads TGTGCCAGCTCACCAACCCCCCGCAATGAGCAGTTCTTC. It specifies CASSPTPRNEQFF.

This clonotype occurred many times. This chain joins TRBV11-3 and TRBJ2-3; 13 positions agree with TRBD2. This CDR3 comprises 15 residues. J was trimmed by 4 bases and V by 3 bases; bases with no gene match: 1. CDR1 is SGHNT, CDR2 YENEEA, per germline. DNA of the CDR3: TGTGCCAGCAGCTTCGGACTAGCGGGAGCAGATACGCAGTATTTT. The encoded protein is CASSFGLAGADTQYF.

This clonotype was picked up many times. The genes are TRBV28 and TRBJ2-1; 12 positions match TRBD1. CDR1 is MDHEN and CDR2 is SYDVKM in the germline V gene. V was clipped by 5 bases and J by 6 bases; unmatched bases: 5. The CDR3 is 15 amino acids. The CDR3 sequence: CASSPGTGGFNEQFF. The DNA for the CDR3 is TGTGCCAGCAGTCCGGGGACAGGGGGCTTCAATGAGCAGTTCTTC.

This clonotype showed up many times. V gene TRBV28 combines with J gene TRBJ1-5; a possible D gene is TRBD1 (6 bases). Germline V gene lookup returns CDR1 MDHEN and CDR2 SYDVKM. This CDR3 has 15 residues. The germline V and J ends were trimmed by 6 bases and 3 bases, with 15 bases remaining between them. The CDR3 reads CASRLQGFTNQPQHF. In nucleotides, the CDR3 is TGTGCCAGCAGGCTACAGGGTTTCACCAATCAGCCCCAGCATTTT.

This clonotype was seen repeatedly, ten times or more. The J gene is TRBJ2-7, the V gene TRBV28; 7 bases are shared with TRBD2. The CDR3 runs to 14 residues. CDR1 is MDHEN, CDR2 SYDVKM, per germline. With 4 bases clipped from V and 4 bases from J, the junction kept 7 bases outside the gene matches. Here the CDR3 DNA reads TGTGCCAGCAGTTCCCTAGCGGCCGGATACGAGCAGTACTTC. Its protein is CASSSLAAGYEQYF.